This T cell receptor beta chain was identified in a study of blood T cell repertoires in COVID-19. Authors' data handling: How many nucleated cells were present was estimated from reference gene primer amplification. Some clones are missing from TCRdb's copy, which holds only in-frame ones; the method was immunoSEQ multiplex PCR. From that table come the V and J calls and clone size; the DNA was used to work out D and trimming. The table lists roughly 230,000 clones, just under 90% of them singletons. CDR3 length: 16 residues. From germline, CDR1 is LGHDT and CDR2 YNNKEL (reference sequence). The trim removed 5 bases at V and 2 bases at J, leaving 6 bases unmatched. Participant reports of clinical history set cohort assignment.

The chain couples TRBV3-1 (or the pseudogene TRBV3-2) to TRBJ2-3; 11 bases map to TRBD2. The source is a woman aged 25 to 39 with acute COVID-19. The material sequenced was PBMCs or T cells enriched from blood (not recorded which). The CDR3 sequence: CASSAYSGGATDTQYF. The CDR3 nucleotides are TGTGCCAGCAGCGCCTATAGCGGGGGGGCCACAGATACGCAGTATTTT.